This T cell receptor beta chain appears in the sequencing data of a study of CD8 T cells in ankylosing spondylitis. TCR beta libraries were made by quantitative 5'-RACE with molecular barcodes. Each CDR3 protein is one row after TCRdb ran MiXCR on the 5' RACE reads. This table holds hundreds of thousands of distinct CDR3 sequences, approximately 17% found once. This clonotype was seen repeatedly, ten times or more. Its target is unknown. Study results and limitations: Researchers reportedly found disease-linked clones significantly enriched in matched ankylosing spondylitis synovial fluid. Blood of patients with ankylosing spondylitis appeared to be characterized by a TCR beta motif of several highly homologous variants.

This CDR3 has 13 residues. V gave up 10 bases and J gave up 0 bases; unmatched junction bases: 3. Germline lookup yields CDR1 MGHDK and CDR2 SYGVNS. Sequencing was performed on blood, either unsorted or a sorted T cell fraction (not recorded which). The receptor's source is a male donor with ankylosing spondylitis. The chain carries TRBV25-1 and TRBJ1-3; TRBD1 aligns across 7 bases. The CDR3 nucleotides read TGTGCCACTACAGGGGACTCTGGAAACACCATATATTTT. This gives the protein CATTGDSGNTIYF. Variable domain in full (rest from reference TRBV25-1 and TRBJ1-3): EADIYQTPRYLVIGTGKKITLECSQTMGHDKMYWYQQDPGMELHLIHYSYGVNSTEKGDLSSESTVSRIRTEHFPLTLESARPSHTSQYLCATTGDSGNTIYFGEGSWLTVV.